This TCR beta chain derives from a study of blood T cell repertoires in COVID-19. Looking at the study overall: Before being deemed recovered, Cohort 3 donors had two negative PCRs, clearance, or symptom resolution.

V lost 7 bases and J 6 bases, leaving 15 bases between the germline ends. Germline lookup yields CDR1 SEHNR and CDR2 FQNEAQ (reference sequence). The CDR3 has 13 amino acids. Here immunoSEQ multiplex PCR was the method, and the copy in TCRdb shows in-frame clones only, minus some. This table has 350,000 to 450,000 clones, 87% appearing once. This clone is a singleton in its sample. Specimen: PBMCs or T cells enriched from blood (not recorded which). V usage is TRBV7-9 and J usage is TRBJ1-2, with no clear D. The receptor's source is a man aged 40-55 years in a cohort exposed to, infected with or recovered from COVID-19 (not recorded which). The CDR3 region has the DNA TGTGCCAGCACTCCTGGGGAGGCGGATGGCTACACCTTC. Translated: CASTPGEADGYTF. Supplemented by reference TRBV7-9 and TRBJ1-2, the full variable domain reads DTGVSQNPRHKITKRGQNVTFRCDPISEHNRLYWYRQTLGQGPEFLTYFQNEAQLEKSRLLSDRFSAERPKGSFSTLEIQRTEQGDSAMYLCASTPGEADGYTFGSGTRLTVV.